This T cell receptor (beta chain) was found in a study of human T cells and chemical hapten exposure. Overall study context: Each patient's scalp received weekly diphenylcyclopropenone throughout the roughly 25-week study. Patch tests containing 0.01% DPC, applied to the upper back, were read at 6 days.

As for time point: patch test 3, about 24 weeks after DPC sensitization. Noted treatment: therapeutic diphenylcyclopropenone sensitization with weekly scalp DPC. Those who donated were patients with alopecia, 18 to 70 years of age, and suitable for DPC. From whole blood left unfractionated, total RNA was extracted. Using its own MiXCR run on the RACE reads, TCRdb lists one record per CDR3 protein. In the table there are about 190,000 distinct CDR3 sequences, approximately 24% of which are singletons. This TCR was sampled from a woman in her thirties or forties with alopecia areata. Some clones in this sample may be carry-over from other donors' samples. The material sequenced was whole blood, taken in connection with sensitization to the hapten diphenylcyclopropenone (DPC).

The CDR3 region has the DNA TGTGCCAGCAGAACCCGACAGCAACAAGGCATTCAGTACTTC. Amino acids: CASRTRQQQGIQYF. The rearrangement joins TRBV6-5 to TRBJ2-4; a possible D gene is TRBD1 (5 bases). Germline V gene sequence: CDR1 MNHEY, CDR2 SVGAGI. V lost 6 bases and J lost 9, with 18 bases in between. The CDR3 contains 14 residues.